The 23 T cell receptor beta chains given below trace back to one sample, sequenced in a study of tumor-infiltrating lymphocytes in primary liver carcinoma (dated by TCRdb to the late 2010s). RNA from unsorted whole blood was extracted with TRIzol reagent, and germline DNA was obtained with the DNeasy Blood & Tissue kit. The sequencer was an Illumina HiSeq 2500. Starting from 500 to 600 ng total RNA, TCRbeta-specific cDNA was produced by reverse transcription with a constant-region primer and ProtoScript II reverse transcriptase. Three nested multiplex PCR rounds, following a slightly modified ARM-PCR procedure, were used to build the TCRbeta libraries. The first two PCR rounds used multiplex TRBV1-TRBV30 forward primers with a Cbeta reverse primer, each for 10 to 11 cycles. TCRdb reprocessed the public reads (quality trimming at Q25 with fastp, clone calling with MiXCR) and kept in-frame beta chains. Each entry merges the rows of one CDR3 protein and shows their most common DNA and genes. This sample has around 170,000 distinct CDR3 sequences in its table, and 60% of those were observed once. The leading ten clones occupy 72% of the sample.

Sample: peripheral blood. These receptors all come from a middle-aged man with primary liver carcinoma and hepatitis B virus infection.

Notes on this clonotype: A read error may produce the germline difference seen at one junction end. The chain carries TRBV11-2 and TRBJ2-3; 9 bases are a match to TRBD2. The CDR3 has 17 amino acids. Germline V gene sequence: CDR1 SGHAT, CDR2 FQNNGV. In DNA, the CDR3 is TGTGCCAGCAACTTAGATCTGGGGCTAGCGGGATCGGATAAACAGTATTTT. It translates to CASNLDLGLAGSDKQYF.

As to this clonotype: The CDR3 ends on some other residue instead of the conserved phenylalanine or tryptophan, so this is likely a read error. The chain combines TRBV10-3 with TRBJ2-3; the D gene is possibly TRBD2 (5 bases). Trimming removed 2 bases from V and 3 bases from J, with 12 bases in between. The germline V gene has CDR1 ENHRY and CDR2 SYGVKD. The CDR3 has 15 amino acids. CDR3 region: CAISERGLETDTQYL. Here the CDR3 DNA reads TGTGCCATCAGTGAGCGGGGTCTTGAGACAGATACGCAGTATCTT.

The CDR3 DNA follows: TGTGCCAGCAGCCCGTGGGATGGGGGTAGCTACAATGAGCAGTTCTTC. The encoded protein is CASSPWDGGSYNEQFF. The V call is TRBV7-8, the J call TRBJ2-1; D assignment may be TRBD1 or TRBD2 (5 bases each). Trimming cost V 5 bases and J 3 bases, with 17 bases left between them. Germline loops: CDR1 SGHVS, CDR2 FQNEAQ. The CDR3 has 16 amino acids.

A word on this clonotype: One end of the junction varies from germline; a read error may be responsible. CDR3 in DNA: TGCGCCAGCGGCCGGAACACCGTGGAGCTGTTTTTT. Encoded protein: CASGRNTVELFF. The chain carries TRBV4-1 and TRBJ2-2; D unresolved. The CDR3 is made up of 12 amino acids. Germline V gene lookup returns CDR1 MGHRA and CDR2 YSYEKL.

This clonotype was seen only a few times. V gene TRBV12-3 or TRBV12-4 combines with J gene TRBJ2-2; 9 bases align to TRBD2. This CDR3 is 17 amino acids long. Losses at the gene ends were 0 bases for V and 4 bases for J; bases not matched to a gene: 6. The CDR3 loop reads CASSLARAGGVTGELFF. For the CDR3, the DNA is TGTGCCAGCAGTTTAGCGCGAGCGGGAGGTGTCACCGGGGAGCTGTTTTTT.

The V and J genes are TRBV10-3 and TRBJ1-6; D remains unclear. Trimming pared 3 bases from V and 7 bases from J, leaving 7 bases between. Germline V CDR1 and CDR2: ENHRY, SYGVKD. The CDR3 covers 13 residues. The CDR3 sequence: CAISDESNSPLHF. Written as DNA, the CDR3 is TGTGCCATCAGTGATGAAAGCAATTCACCCCTCCACTTT.

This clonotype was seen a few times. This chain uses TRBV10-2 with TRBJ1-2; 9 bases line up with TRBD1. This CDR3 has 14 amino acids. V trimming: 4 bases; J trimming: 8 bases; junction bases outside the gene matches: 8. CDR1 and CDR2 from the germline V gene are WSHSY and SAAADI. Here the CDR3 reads CASSASGTGKGYTF. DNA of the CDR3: TGCGCCAGCAGTGCATCCGGGACAGGGAAGGGCTACACCTTC.

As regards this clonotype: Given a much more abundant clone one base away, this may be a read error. This chain's CDR3 is CSVGHTRDYTF. Written as DNA, the CDR3 is TGCAGCGTTGGTCACACCCGCGACTACACCTTC. This chain joins TRBV29-1 and TRBJ1-2; unclear D gene. Germline assignment: CDR1 SQVTM and CDR2 ANQGSEA. The length of the CDR3 is 11 residues. Between the trimmed V and J ends, which lost 4 bases and 10 bases, there was a span of 13 bases.

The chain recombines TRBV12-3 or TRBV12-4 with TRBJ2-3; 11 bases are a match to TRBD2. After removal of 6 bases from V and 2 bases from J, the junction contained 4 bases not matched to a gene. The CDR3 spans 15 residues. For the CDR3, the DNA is TGTGCCAGCAGCTTGACTAGCGGGGACACAGATACGCAGTATTTT. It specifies CASSLTSGDTDTQYF.

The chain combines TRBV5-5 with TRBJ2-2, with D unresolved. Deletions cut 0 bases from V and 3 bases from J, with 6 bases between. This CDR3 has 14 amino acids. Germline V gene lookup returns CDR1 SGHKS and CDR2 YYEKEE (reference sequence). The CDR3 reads CASSLGKDTGELFF. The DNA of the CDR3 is TGTGCCAGCAGCTTGGGCAAGGACACCGGGGAGCTGTTTTTT. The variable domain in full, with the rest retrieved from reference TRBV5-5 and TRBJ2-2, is DAGVTQSPTHLIKTRGQQVTLRCSPISGHKSVSWYQQVLGQGPQFIFQYYEKEERGRGNFPDRFSARQFPNYSSELNVNALLLGDSALYLCASSLGKDTGELFFGEGSRLTVL.

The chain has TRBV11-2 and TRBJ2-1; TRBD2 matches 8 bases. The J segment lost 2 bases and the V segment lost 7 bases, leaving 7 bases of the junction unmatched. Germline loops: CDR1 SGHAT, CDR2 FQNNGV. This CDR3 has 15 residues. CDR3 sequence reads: CASNPGLAAYNEQFF. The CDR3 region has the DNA TGTGCCAGCAACCCCGGACTAGCAGCCTACAATGAGCAGTTCTTC. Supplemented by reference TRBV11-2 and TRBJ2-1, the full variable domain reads EAGVAQSPRYKIIEKRQSVAFWCNPISGHATLYWYQQILGQGPKLLIQFQNNGVVDDSQLPKDRFSAERLKGVDSTLKIQPAKLEDSAVYLCASNPGLAAYNEQFFGPGTRLTVL.

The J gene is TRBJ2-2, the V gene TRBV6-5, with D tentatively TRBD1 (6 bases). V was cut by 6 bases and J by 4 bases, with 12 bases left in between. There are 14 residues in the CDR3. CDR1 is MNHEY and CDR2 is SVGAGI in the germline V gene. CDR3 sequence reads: CASSRGQRTGELFF. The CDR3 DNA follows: TGTGCCAGCAGCCGCGGACAGCGCACCGGGGAGCTGTTTTTT.

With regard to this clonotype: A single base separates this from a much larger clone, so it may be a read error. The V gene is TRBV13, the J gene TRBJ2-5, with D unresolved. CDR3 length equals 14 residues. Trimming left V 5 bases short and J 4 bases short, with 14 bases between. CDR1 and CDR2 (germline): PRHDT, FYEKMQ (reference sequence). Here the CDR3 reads CASSARTLGETQYF. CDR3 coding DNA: TGTGCCAGCAGCGCCAGGACCCTGGGAGAGACCCAGTACTTC.

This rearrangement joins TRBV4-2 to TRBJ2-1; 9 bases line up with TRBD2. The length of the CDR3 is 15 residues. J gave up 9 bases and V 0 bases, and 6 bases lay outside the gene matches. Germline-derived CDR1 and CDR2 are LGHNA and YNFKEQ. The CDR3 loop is CASSQDKTSGIEQFF. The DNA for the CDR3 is TGTGCCAGCAGCCAAGATAAGACTAGCGGTATTGAGCAGTTCTTC.

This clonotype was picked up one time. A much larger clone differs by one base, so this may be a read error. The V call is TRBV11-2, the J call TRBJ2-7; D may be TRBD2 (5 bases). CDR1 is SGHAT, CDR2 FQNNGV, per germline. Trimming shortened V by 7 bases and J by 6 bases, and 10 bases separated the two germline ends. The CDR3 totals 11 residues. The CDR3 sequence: CASNFGVEQYF. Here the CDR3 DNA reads TGTGCCAGCAACTTCGGGGTCGAGCAGTACTTC.

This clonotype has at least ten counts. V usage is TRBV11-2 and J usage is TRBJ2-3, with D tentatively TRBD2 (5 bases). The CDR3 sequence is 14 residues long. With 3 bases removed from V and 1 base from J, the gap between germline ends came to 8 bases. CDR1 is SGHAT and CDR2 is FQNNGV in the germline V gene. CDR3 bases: TGTGCCAGCAGCTTCGGAGGAGGCACAGATACGCAGTATTTT. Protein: CASSFGGGTDTQYF.

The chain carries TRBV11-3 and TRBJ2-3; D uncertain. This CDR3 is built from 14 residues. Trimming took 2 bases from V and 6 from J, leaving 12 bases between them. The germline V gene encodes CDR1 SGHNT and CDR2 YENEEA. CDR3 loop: CASSLHPNSDTQYF. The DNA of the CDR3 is TGTGCCAGCAGCTTACATCCTAATTCCGATACGCAGTATTTT.

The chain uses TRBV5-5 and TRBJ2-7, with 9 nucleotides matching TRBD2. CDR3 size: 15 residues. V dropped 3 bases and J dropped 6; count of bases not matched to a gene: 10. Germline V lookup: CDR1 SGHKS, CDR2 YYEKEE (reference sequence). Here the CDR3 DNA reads TGTGCCAGCAGCTGGATTAGCGGGAGTTTTTCCGAGCAGTACTTC. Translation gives CASSWISGSFSEQYF. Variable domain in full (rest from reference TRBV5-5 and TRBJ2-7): DAGVTQSPTHLIKTRGQQVTLRCSPISGHKSVSWYQQVLGQGPQFIFQYYEKEERGRGNFPDRFSARQFPNYSSELNVNALLLGDSALYLCASSWISGSFSEQYFGPGTRLTVT.

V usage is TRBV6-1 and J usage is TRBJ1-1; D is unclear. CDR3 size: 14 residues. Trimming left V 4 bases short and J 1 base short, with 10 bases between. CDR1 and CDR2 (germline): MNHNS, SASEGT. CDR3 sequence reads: CASSVHTSNTEAFF. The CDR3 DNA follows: TGTGCCAGCAGTGTTCACACCTCGAACACTGAAGCTTTCTTT.

The CDR3 sequence: CASSEDGWTGGYNEQFF. In nucleotides, the CDR3 is TGTGCCAGCAGTGAAGACGGTTGGACAGGGGGCTACAATGAGCAGTTCTTC. The chain joins TRBV6-1 to TRBJ2-1, with 10 positions matching TRBD1. Germline-derived CDR1 and CDR2 are MNHNS and SASEGT. V lost 1 base and J lost 3; bases outside the gene matches: 6. The CDR3 covers 17 residues.

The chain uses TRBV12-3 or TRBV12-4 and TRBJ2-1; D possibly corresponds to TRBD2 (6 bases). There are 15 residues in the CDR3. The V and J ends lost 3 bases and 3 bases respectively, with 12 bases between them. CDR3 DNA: TGTGCCAGCAGTTTTCTGGGGGGATTCTACAATGAGCAGTTCTTC. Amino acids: CASSFLGGFYNEQFF.

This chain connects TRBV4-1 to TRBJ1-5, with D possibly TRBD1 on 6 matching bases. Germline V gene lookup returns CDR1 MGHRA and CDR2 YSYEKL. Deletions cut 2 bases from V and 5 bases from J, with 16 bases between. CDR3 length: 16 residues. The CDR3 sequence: CASSQRGGSGHQPQHF. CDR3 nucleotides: TGCGCCAGCAGCCAAAGGGGGGGCTCGGGTCATCAGCCCCAGCATTTT.

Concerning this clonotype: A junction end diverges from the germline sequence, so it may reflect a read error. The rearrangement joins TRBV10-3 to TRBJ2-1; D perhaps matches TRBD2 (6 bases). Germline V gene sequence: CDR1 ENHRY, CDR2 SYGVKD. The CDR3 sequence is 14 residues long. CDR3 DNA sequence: TGTACCATCAGTCCGGGGGAGGCTCTCAATGAGCAGTTCTTC. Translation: CTISPGEALNEQFF.